This is a list of T cell receptor beta chains from one sample in a study of blood T cells in healthy people across ages. One entry per CDR3 protein results from TCRdb running MiXCR on the 5' RACE reads. The repertoire holds hundreds of thousands of distinct CDR3 sequences, 58% seen once, with over 20% in the top ten. Input material: blood. The receptors here all came from a man in his thirties or forties in good health. Each CDR3 is given with its conserved first and last residue. D genes are given only for firm matches. Clone size is given for some rows only: seen once, a few or many times, or a class if the clone is expanded.

clone_size	v_call	j_call	d_call	cdr3_aa	cdr3_nt
-	TRBV20-1	TRBJ2-5	-	CSADKGESGTQYF	TGCAGTGCTGACAAAGGGGAAAGCGGGACCCAGTACTTC
-	TRBV7-2	TRBJ2-7	-	CASISLAYEQYF	TGTGCCAGCATTTCTCTGGCCTACGAGCAGTACTTC
few	TRBV4-1	TRBJ2-7	-	CASSLRNVAEYEQYF	TGCGCCAGCAGCCTGAGAAACGTTGCGGAGTACGAGCAGTACTTC
-	TRBV2	TRBJ2-4	-	CASSEREGNNEQYF	TGTGCCAGCAGTGAGAGGGAAGGGAACAATGAGCAGTACTTC
-	TRBV5-6	TRBJ1-2	-	CASRMTGIAVSTF	TGTGCCAGCAGAATGACAGGAATCGCTGTAAGCACCTTC
-	TRBV6-2/TRBV6-3	TRBJ2-1	-	CASALDGGDRFF	TGTGCCAGCGCACTAGACGGAGGGGACCGGTTCTTC
-	TRBV6-2/TRBV6-3	TRBJ2-3	-	CASRLRQDDSTDTQYF	TGTGCCAGCAGATTAAGACAGGATGACAGCACAGATACGCAGTATTTT
once	TRBV27	TRBJ1-1	-	CASSLLGGTTEAFF	TGTGCCAGCAGTTTACTCGGGGGGACCACTGAAGCTTTCTTT
-	TRBV4-1	TRBJ2-3	-	CASSQDQARTDTQYF	TGCGCCAGCAGCCAAGATCAGGCACGAACAGATACGCAGTATTTT
-	TRBV20-1	TRBJ1-6	-	CSARDGGTSGNSPLHF	TGCAGTGCTAGAGATGGAGGGACATCCGGGAATTCACCCCTCCACTTT
few	TRBV5-1	TRBJ1-1	TRBD1	CASRILPGQRNTEAFF	TGCGCCAGCAGGATTTTACCGGGACAGAGGAACACTGAAGCTTTCTTT
-	TRBV3-1	TRBJ1-1	-	CASSQETDSRAEAFF	TGTGCCAGCAGCCAAGAGACAGACAGTAGGGCTGAAGCTTTCTTT
-	TRBV2	TRBJ2-2	TRBD2	CASRKRETVSGELFF	TGTGCCAGCAGGAAGCGGGAAACGGTATCCGGGGAGCTGTTTTTT
few	TRBV29-1	TRBJ2-7	-	CSVQERYEQYF	TGCAGCGTTCAGGAGAGGTACGAGCAGTACTTC
once	TRBV29-1	TRBJ1-5	-	CSVIYSGERNQPQHF	TGCAGCGTTATCTACAGTGGAGAACGTAATCAGCCCCAGCATTTT
-	TRBV4-1	TRBJ2-1	TRBD2	CASSQVGTNNEQFF	TGCGCCAGCAGCCAAGTTGGGACTAACAATGAGCAGTTCTTC
few	TRBV7-9	TRBJ1-2	-	CASSSNRQSNYGYTF	TGTGCCAGCAGCTCGAACCGACAGTCTAACTATGGCTACACCTTC
few	TRBV4-1	TRBJ2-1	TRBD1	CASSQDVRDRVQHEQFF	TGCGCCAGCAGCCAAGATGTCCGGGACAGGGTCCAGCATGAGCAGTTCTTC
few	TRBV28	TRBJ2-1	TRBD2	CASSLSTSGRNEQFF	TGTGCCAGCAGTTTATCGACTAGCGGGAGGAATGAGCAGTTCTTC
-	TRBV20-1	TRBJ2-5	-	CSARDHGFQETQYF	TGCAGTGCTAGAGATCACGGATTCCAAGAGACCCAGTACTTC
-	TRBV12-3/TRBV12-4	TRBJ2-3	TRBD1	CASSPRKGQGEDTDTQYF	TGTGCCAGCAGTCCCCGAAAAGGACAGGGGGAAGACACAGATACGCAGTATTTT
-	TRBV18	TRBJ1-5	-	CASSPDLSNQPQHF	TGTGCCAGCTCACCCGACCTTAGCAATCAGCCCCAGCATTTT